Listed here is a single T cell receptor beta chain. Antigen unknown. In germline, CDR1 is SGHRS, CDR2 YFSETQ. Trimming removed 0 bases from V and 1 base from J; junction bases left unmatched: 6. The CDR3 has 16 residues. This specimen belongs to a study of cytomegalovirus exposure and HLA in healthy donors. Turning to the study itself: In terms of ancestry, the Caucasian-associated cluster contained about four fifths of the 350 to 450 genotyped donors. General study findings and limits: Analysis was carried out at a later point, and it linked a missense DCLRE1C variant to TCR beta V- and J-gene trimming. Under in vitro conditions, three CMV-associated chains were confirmed as specific for CMV antigens.

Both 60 Vbeta primers and 13 Jbeta primers went into the PCR. Sequenced by immunoSEQ multiplex PCR; TCRdb stores in-frame clones only, minus some. The data contain about 140,000 clones, roughly 9.6% of them singletons. The specimen sequenced was PBMCs. The TCR sequence derives from a woman in her thirties or forties in good health and CMV-seropositive. The gene calls are TRBV5-1 and TRBJ2-5; 7 bases are a match to TRBD2. The CDR3 DNA reads TGCGCCAGCAGCTTGGATCCAGCGGGGCTCCAAGAGACCCAGTACTTC. Amino acids: CASSLDPAGLQETQYF.